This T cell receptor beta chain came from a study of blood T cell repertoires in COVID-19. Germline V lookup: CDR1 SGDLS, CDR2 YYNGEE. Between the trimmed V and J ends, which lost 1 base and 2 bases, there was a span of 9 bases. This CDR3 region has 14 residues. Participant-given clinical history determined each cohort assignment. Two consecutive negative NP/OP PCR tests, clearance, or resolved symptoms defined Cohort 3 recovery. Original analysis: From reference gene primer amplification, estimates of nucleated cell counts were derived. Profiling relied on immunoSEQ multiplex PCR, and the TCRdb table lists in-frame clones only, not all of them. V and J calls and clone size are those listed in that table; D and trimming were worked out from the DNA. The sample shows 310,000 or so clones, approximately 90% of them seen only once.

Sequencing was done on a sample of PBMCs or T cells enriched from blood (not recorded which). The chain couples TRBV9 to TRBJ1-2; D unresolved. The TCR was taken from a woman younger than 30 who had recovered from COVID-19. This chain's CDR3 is CASSVKGENYGYTF. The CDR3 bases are TGTGCCAGCAGCGTAAAGGGAGAAAACTATGGCTACACCTTC.